This paragraph covers one T cell receptor beta chain sequence. The study recruited people aged about 18 to 95 years across approximately 23 US areas. Cohorts were determined from participant-reported clinical history. It was within 2 weeks before study entry that exposed participants met a COVID-19 case. Per the original data handling: How many nucleated cells were present was estimated from reference gene primer amplification. The data were produced by immunoSEQ multiplex PCR, yet TCRdb's version contains in-frame clones alone and is incomplete. V, J and clone size are taken as reported in that table, and D and trimming were inferred from the DNA itself. The table lists some 320,000 clones, 90% to 95% of them singletons. The data belong to a study of blood T cell repertoires in COVID-19. The CDR3 is 14 residues long. Trimming cost V 6 bases and J 2 bases; bases outside gene matches: 4. Germline V CDR1 and CDR2: SNHLY, FYNNEI.

Input material: PBMCs or T cells enriched from blood (not recorded which). This chain joins TRBV2 and TRBJ1-5; 7 nucleotides agree with TRBD1. This sequence originates from a woman aged 30 to 39 who had been exposed to COVID-19. The CDR3 DNA reads as TGTGCCAGCAGGGCAGACAGGGGCAATCAGCCCCAGCATTTT. Translated: CASRADRGNQPQHF.